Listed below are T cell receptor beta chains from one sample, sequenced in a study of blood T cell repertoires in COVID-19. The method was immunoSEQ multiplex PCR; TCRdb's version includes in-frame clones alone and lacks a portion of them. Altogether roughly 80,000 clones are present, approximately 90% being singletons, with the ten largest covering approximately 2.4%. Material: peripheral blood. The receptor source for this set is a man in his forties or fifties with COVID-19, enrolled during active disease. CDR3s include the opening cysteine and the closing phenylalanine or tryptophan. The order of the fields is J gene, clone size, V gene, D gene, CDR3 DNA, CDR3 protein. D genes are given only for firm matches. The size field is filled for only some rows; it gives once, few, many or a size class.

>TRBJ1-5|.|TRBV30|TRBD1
TGTGCCTGGAGTCCGGGACAGTTCAATCAGCCCCAGCATTTT
CAWSPGQFNQPQHF
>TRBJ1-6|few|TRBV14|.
TGTGCCAGCAGCTCCGAGGCCCCTAATTCACCCCTCCACTTT
CASSSEAPNSPLHF
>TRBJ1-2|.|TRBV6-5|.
TGTGCCAGCAGTTACTCGACTCGGGACTTAGGGGGCTACACCTTC
CASSYSTRDLGGYTF
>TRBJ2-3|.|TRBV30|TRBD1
TGTGCCTGGAAGGACAGGGGGCGGGGAGATACGCAGTATTTT
CAWKDRGRGDTQYF
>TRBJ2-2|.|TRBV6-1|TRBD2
TGTGCCAGCAGTGAGCGGGAGAGGACCGGGGAGCTGTTTTTT
CASSERERTGELFF
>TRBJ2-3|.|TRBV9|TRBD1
TGTGCCAGCAGCGCCTCCGGGACAGGCTTCCCCGATACGCAGTATTTT
CASSASGTGFPDTQYF
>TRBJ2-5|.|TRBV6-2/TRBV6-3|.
TGTGCCAGCAGTTCAATAGGCAGGGCTGACGAGACCCAGTACTTC
CASSSIGRADETQYF
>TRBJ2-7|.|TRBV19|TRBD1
TGTGCCAGTAGTACCATGGGACAGCTCGAGCAGTACTTC
CASSTMGQLEQYF
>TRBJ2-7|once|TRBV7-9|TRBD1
TGTGCCAGCAGCTTAGCAGACAGGGCGGGCGAGCAGTACTTC
CASSLADRAGEQYF
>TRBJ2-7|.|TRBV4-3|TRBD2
TGCGCCAGCAGCCAAGATCCGGGGGGTAGCGGGAATCCTGAGCAGTACTTC
CASSQDPGGSGNPEQYF
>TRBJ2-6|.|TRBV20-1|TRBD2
TGCAGTGCTAGTTCCCCGCGACTAGCGGGAACGGGGGCCAACGTCCTGACTTTC
CSASSPRLAGTGANVLTF
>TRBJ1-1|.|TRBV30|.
TGTGCCTGGAGTGTAGGAGGGACGAACACTGAAGCTTTCTTT
CAWSVGGTNTEAFF
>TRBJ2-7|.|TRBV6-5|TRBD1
TGTGCCAGCAGTTTGGGGACAGGAACCTACGAGCAGTACTTC
CASSLGTGTYEQYF
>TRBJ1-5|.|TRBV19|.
TGTGCCAGTAGTCCCTCTGGGGGCAAAGGGAATCAGCCCCAGCATTTT
CASSPSGGKGNQPQHF
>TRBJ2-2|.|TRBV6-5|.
TGTGCCAGCACTCTTAGCCAAAACACCGGGGAGCTGTTTTTT
CASTLSQNTGELFF
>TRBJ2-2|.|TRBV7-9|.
TGTGCCAGCAGCTTAGCCGCAGGGTACACCGGGGAGCTGTTTTTT
CASSLAAGYTGELFF
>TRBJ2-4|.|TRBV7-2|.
TGTGCCAGCAGCCCCGGGGGGCTCAAAAACATTCAGTACTTC
CASSPGGLKNIQYF
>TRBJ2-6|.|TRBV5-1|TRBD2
TGCGCCAGCAGCTTGATTCTAGCGGGGCCCCCTGGGGCCAACGTCCTGACTTTC
CASSLILAGPPGANVLTF
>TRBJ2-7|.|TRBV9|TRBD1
TGTGCCAGCAGCGTAGCTGGGGACCCGGGACAGGCCTACGAGCAGTACTTC
CASSVAGDPGQAYEQYF
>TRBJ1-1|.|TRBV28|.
TGTGCCAGCAGAGGGGTAGGGGGGGCTGAAGCTTTCTTT
CASRGVGGAEAFF
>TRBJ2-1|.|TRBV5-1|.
TGCGCCAGCAGCTTGGGGGGAGATGAGCAGTTCTTC
CASSLGGDEQFF
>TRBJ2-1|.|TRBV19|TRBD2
TGTGCCAGTCGGCCGGGGGGGCGGGAAAAACACAATGAGCAGTTCTTC
CASRPGGREKHNEQFF
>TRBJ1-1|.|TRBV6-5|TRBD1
TGTGCCAGCAGGATGGACAGGGTTGTCACTGAAGCTTTCTTT
CASRMDRVVTEAFF
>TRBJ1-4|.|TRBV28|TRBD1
TGTGCCAGCAGTTTTGGGGACAGGGCGGAAAAACTGTTTTTT
CASSFGDRAEKLFF
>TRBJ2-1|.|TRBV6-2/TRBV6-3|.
TGTGCCAGCAGTTACTCCCCGGAGAGAGTCTACAATGAGCAGTTCTTC
CASSYSPERVYNEQFF
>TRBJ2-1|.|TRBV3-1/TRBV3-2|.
TGTGCCAGCAGCCAAGAATATGGGATTGACTACTCCTACAATGAGCAGTTCTTC
CASSQEYGIDYSYNEQFF
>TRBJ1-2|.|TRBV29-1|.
TGCAGCGTTTCGACAGGCACCTATGGCTACACCTTC
CSVSTGTYGYTF
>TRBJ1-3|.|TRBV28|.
TGTGCCAGCAGTACGGACAGCCCAGCGGCAAACACCATATATTTT
CASSTDSPAANTIYF
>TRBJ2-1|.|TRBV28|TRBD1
TGTGCCAGCAGTCCCCCCGGGACAGGGGGTTCCAATGAGCAGTTCTTC
CASSPPGTGGSNEQFF